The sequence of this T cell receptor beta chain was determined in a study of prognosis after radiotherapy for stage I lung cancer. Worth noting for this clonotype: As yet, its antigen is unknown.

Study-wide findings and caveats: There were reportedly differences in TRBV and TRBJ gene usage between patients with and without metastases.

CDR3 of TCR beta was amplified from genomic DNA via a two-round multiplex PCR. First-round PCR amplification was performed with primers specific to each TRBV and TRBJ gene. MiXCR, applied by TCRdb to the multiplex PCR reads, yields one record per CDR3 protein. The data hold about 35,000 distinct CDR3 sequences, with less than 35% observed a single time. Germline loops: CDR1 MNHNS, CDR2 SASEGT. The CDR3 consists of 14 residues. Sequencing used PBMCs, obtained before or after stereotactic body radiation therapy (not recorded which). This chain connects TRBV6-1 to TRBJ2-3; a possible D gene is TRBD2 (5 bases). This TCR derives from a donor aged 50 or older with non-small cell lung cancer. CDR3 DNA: TGTGACGGCAGTGAGAATAGCGACGTGGATACGCAGTATTTT. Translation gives CDGSENSDVDTQYF.